The 6 T cell receptor beta chains in this list originate from one sample, sequenced in a study of tumor-infiltrating lymphocytes in localized non-small cell lung cancer. Using immunoSEQ multiplex PCR, the repertoire was profiled, and TCRdb retains in-frame clones only, with some absent. The table shows tens of thousands of clones, with 80% occurring only once. The sequenced material came from lung tumor tissue. These receptors were taken from a human donor with non-small cell lung cancer.

V and J are TRBV13 and TRBJ2-1, with D perhaps TRBD2 (6 bases). V was trimmed by 3 bases and J by 11 bases, leaving 11 bases between them. Per the germline V gene, CDR1 is PRHDT and CDR2 is FYEKMQ (reference sequence). CDR3 length: 12 residues. The CDR3 DNA is TGTGCCAGCAGCTTGGGAGGAGGGCAGCAGTTCTTC. It yields the protein CASSLGGGQQFF.

The chain carries TRBV15 and TRBJ2-7; either TRBD1 or TRBD2 may fit D (5 bases each). V was clipped by 6 bases and J by 1 base, with 16 bases between them. This CDR3 region has 15 residues. The V gene's germline CDR1 is LNHNV and CDR2 YYDKDF (reference sequence). The CDR3 bases are TGTGCCACCAGGCCTCCGGGACCAAGATCCTACGAGCAGTACTTC. Translation: CATRPPGPRSYEQYF.

In this sample, this clone turned up a few times. The identical CDR3 is also encoded by other nucleotide sequences in the sample. The chain employs TRBV6-1 and TRBJ1-5; perhaps TRBD1 as D (5 bases). From germline, CDR1 is MNHNS and CDR2 SASEGT. V shed 0 bases and J shed 7 bases, with 13 bases lying between them. This CDR3 comprises 15 residues. This CDR3 reads CASSEAGGVDQPQHF. CDR3 DNA sequence: TGTGCCAGCAGTGAAGCCGGGGGGGTGGACCAGCCCCAGCATTTT.

This chain links TRBV7-9 with TRBJ2-1; TRBD2 is a possible D gene (5 bases). There are 14 residues in the CDR3. With 1 base removed from V and 9 bases from J, the gap between germline ends came to 13 bases. Per the germline V gene, CDR1 is SEHNR and CDR2 is FQNEAQ (reference sequence). The CDR3 DNA sequence: TGTGCCAGCAGCTTAGGAGGGTCTAGAGCTGAGCAGTTCTTC. It yields the protein CASSLGGSRAEQFF. Supplemented by reference TRBV7-9 and TRBJ2-1, the full variable domain reads DTGVSQNPRHKITKRGQNVTFRCDPISEHNRLYWYRQTLGQGPEFLTYFQNEAQLEKSRLLSDRFSAERPKGSFSTLEIQRTEQGDSAMYLCASSLGGSRAEQFFGPGTRLTVL.

This clone was picked up one time. The rearrangement links TRBV11-2 to TRBJ2-3, with TRBD2 as a possible D gene (6 bases). CDR3 length equals 14 residues. Germline V gene data show CDR1 as SGHAT and CDR2 as FQNNGV. V lost 3 bases, J lost 2 bases, and 9 bases lay in between. The CDR3: CASSLIAVTDTQYF. In DNA form, the CDR3 reads TGTGCCAGCAGCTTGATAGCGGTCACAGATACGCAGTATTTT.

The chain recombines TRBV6-5 with TRBJ1-2, with TRBD1 as a possible D gene (5 bases). CDR1 is MNHEY, CDR2 SVGAGI, per germline. CDR3 length: 12 amino acids. Trimming cost V 8 bases and J 5 bases, with 12 bases left between them. CDR3 sequence: CASRGEGYGYTF. CDR3 DNA: TGTGCCAGCCGGGGCGAGGGGTATGGCTACACCTTC.